The source of this TCR beta chain is a study of T cells after posttransplantation cyclophosphamide. Worth noting for this clone: Its specificity is not known.

A marrow graft followed busulfan-fludarabine conditioning, with cyclophosphamide on days +3 and +4. Study results and caveats: TRB clonality was highly associated with recipient CMV seropositivity and reactivation. Tissue-infiltrating T cells from skin or gut overlapped little with blood T cells. Donor-recipient repertoire similarity was low at 1-2 months, rising over year one.

CDR1 and CDR2 (germline): SGHDT, YYEEEE. The CDR3 spans 16 residues. The trim removed 4 bases at V and 2 bases at J, leaving 9 bases unmatched. Assay used: immunoSEQ multiplex PCR; TCRdb lists only in-frame clones, some missing. The sample carries about 16,000 clones, roughly nine tenths recorded once. Sequenced here: CD4+ T cells sorted from blood, sampled after allogeneic stem cell transplant with posttransplant cyclophosphamide. This TCR was recovered from a male patient aged 60-69 years who received an allogeneic stem cell transplant from a related donor and was CMV-positive. A subset of T cells may come from the graft donor. This chain links TRBV5-6 with TRBJ2-4; 7 bases are shared with TRBD1. CDR3 nucleotide sequence: TGTGCCAGCAGCCCGTGGGACAGCGCGACCAAAAACATTCAGTACTTC. Its protein is CASSPWDSATKNIQYF. The full variable domain, rest sourced from reference TRBV5-6 and TRBJ2-4, is DAGVTQSPTHLIKTRGQQVTLRCSPKSGHDTVSWYQQALGQGPQFIFQYYEEEERQRGNFPDRFSGHQFPNYSSELNVNALLLGDSALYLCASSPWDSATKNIQYFGAGTRLSVL.